The present T cell receptor (beta chain) was sequenced within a study of blood T cell repertoires in COVID-19. The CDR3 loop spans 18 amino acids. Germline V gives CDR1 MNHEY, CDR2 SMNVEV (reference sequence). V was clipped by 2 bases and J by 3 bases; unmatched bases: 14. Patients of the Seattle cohort, enrolled during active infection, were followed longitudinally. Authors' data handling: The assay estimated nucleated cells by amplifying reference gene primers. Repertoires were generated with immunoSEQ multiplex PCR, while TCRdb's copy carries only in-frame clones and drops some. For V, J and clone size, that table is used; D and trimming come from the DNA. The sample gives over 200,000 clones, just under 90% of which show up once; about 2.5% is in the top ten.

The clonotype comes from a man aged 25 to 45 with COVID-19, enrolled during active disease. This chain connects TRBV27 to TRBJ2-7, with TRBD2 matching 9 bases. Sequencing was performed on peripheral blood. CDR3 amino acids: CASSLRRVASGTLYEQYF. CDR3 in DNA: TGTGCCAGCAGTTTACGCAGGGTTGCTAGCGGGACTCTCTACGAGCAGTACTTC.